This record covers a single TCR beta chain. This clonotype turned up a few times. The specificity of this receptor is unknown. Qualities for individual bases were not recorded, and no much larger clone is one base off. This sample was included in a study of CD8 T cells in ankylosing spondylitis (TCRdb year 2017). Background for the entire study: The study set out to find disease-linked TCR variants by profiling T cell receptor beta repertoires in ankylosing spondylitis patients and healthy donors. In total, the full study cohort was made up of roughly 110 healthy donors and about two dozen ankylosing spondylitis patients. Peripheral blood was sampled, and synovial fluid was additionally collected from ankylosing spondylitis patients. Results and caveats for the whole study, not just this receptor: Blood from ankylosing spondylitis patients appeared to be characterized by a TCR beta motif made up of several highly homologous amino acid variants. According to the report, matched synovial fluid samples from ankylosing spondylitis patients were significantly enriched for the disease-linked clones. Some TCR beta motif variants had previously been reported in synovial fluid and blood of reactive arthritis patients, which suggested common disease-initiation mechanisms. The disease-linked clones had a CD8+ phenotype and were found at relatively low frequencies in peripheral blood.

Trimming leaves V shorter by 6 bases and J shorter by 4 bases, with the junction holding 2 bases beyond the gene matches. The CDR3, cysteine through phenylalanine, is 14 amino acids long. Only CDR3 DNA remains: 42 bases, in frame from the first base. Sequences MNHNS (CDR1) and SASEGT (CDR2) are obtained from the germline V gene. The sequencing machine was an Illumina HiSeq 2500. TCR beta libraries were prepared by quantitative 5'-RACE with molecular barcodes. The source study handled its data this way. Disease-linked TCR variants were identified with a new computational method built on a probabilistic model of VDJ rearrangement. Starting from the raw public reads, TCRdb applied fastp trimming at Q25, assembled clones with MiXCR and retained in-frame beta chains. Identical CDR3 proteins give one entry, which carries the most common genes and DNA. For this entry, the V and J calls and clone size follow TCRdb and not the study's own pipeline. This sample gives 800,000 to 900,000 distinct CDR3 sequences in total; 12% of them show up just once. In total, the top ten clones hold about 0.5% of the sample.

This sequence uses TRBV6-1 and TRBJ2-2; TRBD1 agrees with 10 junctional bases. Sequences were obtained from blood, either unsorted or a sorted T cell fraction (not recorded which). The sequence derives from a male donor with ankylosing spondylitis. The CDR3 protein is CASSWDRGTGELFF. The DNA sequence is given as TGTGCCAGCAGCTGGGACAGGGGCACCGGGGAGCTGTTTTTT.